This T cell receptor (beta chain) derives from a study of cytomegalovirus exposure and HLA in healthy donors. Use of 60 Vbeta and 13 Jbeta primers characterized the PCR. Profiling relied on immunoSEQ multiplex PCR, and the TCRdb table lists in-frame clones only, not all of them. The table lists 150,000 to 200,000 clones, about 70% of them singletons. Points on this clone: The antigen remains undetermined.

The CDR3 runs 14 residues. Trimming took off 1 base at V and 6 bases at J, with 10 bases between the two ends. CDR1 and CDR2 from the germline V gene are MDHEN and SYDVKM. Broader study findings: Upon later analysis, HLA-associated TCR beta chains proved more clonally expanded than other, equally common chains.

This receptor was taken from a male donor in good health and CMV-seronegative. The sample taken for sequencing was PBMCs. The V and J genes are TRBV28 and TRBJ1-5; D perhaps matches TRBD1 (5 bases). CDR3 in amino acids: CASSLLTGGQPQHF. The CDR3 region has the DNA TGTGCCAGCAGTTTATTAACGGGGGGTCAGCCCCAGCATTTT.